Listed below are T cell receptor beta chains from one sample, sequenced in a study of blood T cell repertoires in COVID-19. Libraries were prepared by immunoSEQ multiplex PCR; TCRdb keeps only in-frame clonotypes and omits some of them. Of fewer than 110,000 clones detected, approximately 80% appear once; the ten largest clones hold more than 10%. What was sequenced was peripheral blood. The origin of the receptors is a human donor in a cohort sampled during active COVID-19. CDR3s include the opening cysteine and the closing phenylalanine or tryptophan. The D gene is left open where the match is weak. The size of a clone is reported for some rows only, either as once, few or many, or as a class for expanded clones.

d_call clone_size j_call v_call cdr3_length cdr3_nt cdr3_aa
NA NA TRBJ2-2 TRBV12-3/TRBV12-4 13 TGTGCCAGCAGACGGGGAAACACCGGGGAGCTGTTTTTT CASRRGNTGELFF
TRBD1 NA TRBJ2-1 TRBV7-9 15 TGTGCCAGCAGCTTGGGCCGGGACAGTTACAATGAGCAGTTCTTC CASSLGRDSYNEQFF
NA NA TRBJ2-6 TRBV3-1/TRBV3-2 16 TGTGCCAGCAGCCCCTCCTCGGGTGCTGGGGCCAACGTCCTGACTTTC CASSPSSGAGANVLTF
TRBD1 NA TRBJ1-4 TRBV9 12 TGTGCCAGCCAGGGGGCCGATGAAAAACTGTTTTTT CASQGADEKLFF
NA NA TRBJ1-4 TRBV4-2 17 TGTGCCAGCAGCCAAGCGGCCCGGGGTGAAACTAATGAAAAACTGTTTTTT CASSQAARGETNEKLFF
TRBD2 NA TRBJ2-1 TRBV7-6 16 TGTGCCAGCAGCTTAGGAGCTAGCGGGGGGAACAATGAGCAGTTCTTC CASSLGASGGNNEQFF
TRBD1 NA TRBJ2-5 TRBV6-5 15 TGTGCCAGCAGCTCCCGGGACAGGGGACAAGAGACCCAGTACTTC CASSSRDRGQETQYF
NA NA TRBJ2-5 TRBV3-1/TRBV3-2 14 TGTGCCAGCAGCCATCGTAGCAACCAAGAGACCCAGTACTTC CASSHRSNQETQYF
NA NA TRBJ1-3 TRBV11-3 14 TGTGCCAGCAGTCCCTCAGTTTCTGGAAACACCATATATTTT CASSPSVSGNTIYF
NA NA TRBJ1-6 TRBV11-2 15 TGTGCCAGCAGCTTAGGACAGGAGGCTAATTCACCCCTCCACTTT CASSLGQEANSPLHF
NA NA TRBJ1-1 TRBV13 18 TGTGCCAGCAGCTTAGGCTTGGGCTCCTTTAGACCGAACACTGAAGCTTTCTTT CASSLGLGSFRPNTEAFF
TRBD2 NA TRBJ2-7 TRBV5-1 15 TGCGCCAGCAGCTCAAATAGCGGGGGATCCTACGAGCAGTACTTC CASSSNSGGSYEQYF
NA NA TRBJ2-1 TRBV5-1 13 TGCGCCAGCAGCCGGGACACCGACAATGAGCAGTTCTTC CASSRDTDNEQFF
NA few TRBJ1-1 TRBV6-6 12 TGTGCCACGAAGACAGGGAACACTGAAGCTTTCTTT CATKTGNTEAFF
NA NA TRBJ2-7 TRBV7-9 12 TGTGCCAGCAGCTTAAACGGAGGGGAGCAGTACTTC CASSLNGGEQYF
TRBD2 NA TRBJ2-1 TRBV5-4 14 TGTGCCAGCAGCGGAAGCCTTGGACTAGCGGGGGGGTTCTTC CASSGSLGLAGGFF
NA few TRBJ2-7 TRBV5-1 13 TGCGCCAGCAGCCCTGAGTGGACTTCCGAGCAGTACTTC CASSPEWTSEQYF
TRBD2 NA TRBJ2-4 TRBV10-2 16 TGCGCCAGCAGTGAGTCGATGGGGCGGGGGAAAAACATTCAGTACTTC CASSESMGRGKNIQYF
NA once TRBJ1-1 TRBV30 12 TGTGCCTGGAGTCACTCTGGCACTGAAGCTTTCTTT CAWSHSGTEAFF
TRBD1 NA TRBJ1-6 TRBV6-5 14 TGTGCCAGCAGAGAGACAGGGCGGGGTTCACCCCTCCACTTT CASRETGRGSPLHF
NA NA TRBJ1-4 TRBV19 16 NA CASTLPLGVGAGANSF
TRBD1 NA TRBJ1-1 TRBV7-6 13 TGTGCCAGCAGCCAAACCACAGGGGCTGAAGCTTTCTTT CASSQTTGAEAFF
NA once TRBJ1-2 TRBV7-3 15 TGTGCCAGCAGCTTAGGGCCCGGCCCCTCTTATGGCTACACCTTC CASSLGPGPSYGYTF
NA NA TRBJ1-5 TRBV7-9 14 TGTGCCAGCAGCTTATTGGGCCGGCAGGGGCCCCAGCATTTT CASSLLGRQGPQHF
TRBD1 NA TRBJ1-1 TRBV11-3 14 TGTGCCAGCAGCTTAGGGTCGACAGGGAGTGAAGCTTTCTTT CASSLGSTGSEAFF
NA NA TRBJ2-3 TRBV2 12 TGTGCCAGCAGCCTAGTTGCGGATACGCAGTATTTT CASSLVADTQYF
TRBD1 NA TRBJ1-1 TRBV5-1 16 TGCGCCAGCAGCTTGGTTGGGACAGGGCGGCTCACTGAAGCTTTCTTT CASSLVGTGRLTEAFF
NA NA TRBJ2-7 TRBV6-2/TRBV6-3 17 TGTGCCAGCAGTTACATCCCCAGCGACCTAAGGTTATCCGAGCAGTACTTC CASSYIPSDLRLSEQYF
TRBD2 NA TRBJ2-3 TRBV3-1/TRBV3-2 16 TGTGCCAGCAGCCAAGGGGGGGGACGTAGCACAGATACGCAGTATTTT CASSQGGGRSTDTQYF
TRBD1 NA TRBJ1-1 TRBV6-5 14 TGTGCCACAAACCCGGGACAGGCGGCCACTGAAGCTTTCTTT CATNPGQAATEAFF
NA NA TRBJ1-2 TRBV10-1 14 TGCGCCAGCAGTGAGTCGGGCAGAAACTATGGCTACACCTTC CASSESGRNYGYTF
TRBD1 NA TRBJ2-1 TRBV2 15 TGTGCCAGCAGCACGGGGACAGATTTCTACAATGAGCAGTTCTTC CASSTGTDFYNEQFF
NA NA TRBJ1-1 TRBV7-9 14 TGTGCCAGCAGCTGGGATGGAGGGAACACTGAAGCTTTCTTT CASSWDGGNTEAFF
TRBD1 NA TRBJ2-7 TRBV5-1 15 TGCGCCAGCAGCTCAGGGGAGTACAGGGGCGGGGAGCAGTACTTC CASSSGEYRGGEQYF
TRBD2 NA TRBJ2-1 TRBV29-1 15 TGCAGCGTTGAAGAGGGGCTAGCGGGGGTAAATGAGCAGTTCTTC CSVEEGLAGVNEQFF
TRBD2 NA TRBJ2-2 TRBV9 17 TGTGCCAGCAGCGTAGGGAGCGGGGGGGCCAGCACCGGGGAGCTGTTTTTT CASSVGSGGASTGELFF
NA few TRBJ1-2 TRBV19 17 TGTGCCAGTAGTATCGGGAGCCCACTCTCGGCAGGGTATGGCTACACCTTC CASSIGSPLSAGYGYTF
NA NA TRBJ2-7 TRBV7-3 13 TGTGCCAGCAGCTTAGACAGGTTCTACGAGCAGTACTTC CASSLDRFYEQYF
NA once TRBJ1-2 TRBV27 11 TGTGCCAGCAGTCCGGGGTGGGGCTACACCTTC CASSPGWGYTF
NA once TRBJ1-4 TRBV10-1 13 TGCGCCAGCAGTGACACCCCAGGGAAAAAACTGTTTTTT CASSDTPGKKLFF
NA NA TRBJ2-5 TRBV5-1 14 TGCGCCAGCAGCTTGGCCAATGCAGGGGAGACCCAGTACTTC CASSLANAGETQYF
NA once TRBJ2-7 TRBV28 13 TGTGCCAGCAGTCAGGGGGGTGCCTACGAGCAGTACTTC CASSQGGAYEQYF
TRBD1 NA TRBJ2-3 TRBV27 15 TGTGCCAGCAGTTTCGGACAGGGGGACACAGATACGCAGTATTTT CASSFGQGDTDTQYF
TRBD2 NA TRBJ2-3 TRBV19 18 TGTGCCAGTAGTAGTCGGACTAGCGGGGGCTTTCGCACAGATACGCAGTATTTT CASSSRTSGGFRTDTQYF
NA NA TRBJ2-7 TRBV15 16 TGTGCCACCAGCAGAGAGGGCAGGGGAAGCTCCTACGAGCAGTACTTC CATSREGRGSSYEQYF
TRBD1 NA TRBJ1-4 TRBV5-1 15 TGCGCCAGCAGTCCGTCGGTACAGGGGTATGAAAAACTGTTTTTT CASSPSVQGYEKLFF
NA NA TRBJ2-7 TRBV11-3 15 TGTGCCAGCAGCTTAGACGGAGGGAGCTCCTACGAGCAGTACTTC CASSLDGGSSYEQYF
NA NA TRBJ1-4 TRBV3-1/TRBV3-2 14 TGTGCCAGCAGCCCACGGGTTCGCGATGAAAAACTGTTTTTT CASSPRVRDEKLFF
TRBD1 once TRBJ1-1 TRBV7-3 15 TGTGCCAGCAGCTTAGGACAGGGTTGGGGCACTGAAGCTTTCTTT CASSLGQGWGTEAFF
TRBD2 NA TRBJ2-1 TRBV29-1 15 TGCAGCGTTGAAAGGGCGGGGGGCACCTACAATGAGCAGTTCTTC CSVERAGGTYNEQFF
NA few TRBJ1-6 TRBV11-2 14 TGTGCCAGCAGCCTCGGGGGTAATAATTCACCCCTCCACTTT CASSLGGNNSPLHF
NA NA TRBJ2-5 TRBV7-2 12 TGTGCCAGCAGCTTATCGAGGGAGACCCAGTACTTC CASSLSRETQYF
NA few TRBJ1-2 TRBV27 13 TGTGCCAGCAGTCCAAGCAGGGGTTATGGCTACACCTTC CASSPSRGYGYTF
TRBD1 once TRBJ1-1 TRBV30 15 TGTGCCTGGAGACAGAAGGAGGGGACAGCCAGCAGAGCTTTCTTT CAWRQKEGTASRAFF
NA NA TRBJ2-4 TRBV4-3 15 TGCGCCAGCAGCCAAGCCCAGGGTGATTATAACATTCAGTACTTC CASSQAQGDYNIQYF
TRBD1 once TRBJ1-1 TRBV6-6 14 TGTGCCAGCAGAACGGGACAGGGGGCGGGTGAAGCTTTCTTT CASRTGQGAGEAFF
NA NA TRBJ2-1 TRBV11-3 13 TGTGCCAGCAGCCCTACGGCCTACAATGAGCAGTTCTTC CASSPTAYNEQFF